What follows are 18 T cell receptor beta chains derived from one specimen sequenced in a study of blood T cell repertoires in COVID-19. Method: immunoSEQ multiplex PCR; TCRdb's copy keeps in-frame clones and lacks some. The sample holds about 430,000 clones, 75% to 90% seen once. Material: PBMCs or T cells enriched from blood (not recorded which). These receptors came from a man in his thirties or forties who had recovered from COVID-19.

In this sample, this clone turned up once. The chain couples TRBV27 to TRBJ2-7; D not certain. Trimming cost V 5 bases and J 7 bases, with 15 bases left between them. This CDR3 is 13 amino acids long. The germline CDR1 and CDR2 sequences are MNHEY and SMNVEV (reference sequence). The CDR3 coding sequence is TGTGCCAGCAGTACCGCGAGTCTATGGGAGCAGTACTTC. Amino acid sequence: CASSTASLWEQYF.

The V call is TRBV19, the J call TRBJ2-3; D is possibly TRBD2 (7 bases). The CDR3 sequence is 12 residues long. Germline lookup yields CDR1 LNHDA and CDR2 SQIVND (reference sequence). DNA for the CDR3: TGTGGTAGCGGGTCAGGGGCGGATACGCAGTATTTT. Protein product: CGSGSGADTQYF. Variable domain in full (rest from reference TRBV19 and TRBJ2-3): DGGITQSPKYLFRKEGQNVTLSCEQNLNHDAMYWYRQDPGQGLRLIYYSQIVNDFQKGDIAEGYSVSREKKESFPLTVTSAQKNPTAFYLCGSGSGADTQYFGPGTRLTVL.

V and J are TRBV7-6 and TRBJ1-3, with D perhaps matching TRBD1 (5 bases). The germline V gene has CDR1 SGHVS and CDR2 FNYEAQ. The CDR3 runs to 15 residues. The V end was cut by 6 bases, the J end by 2 bases, with 14 bases between. CDR3 sequence reads: CASSQGRGPGNTIYF. Here the CDR3 DNA reads TGTGCCAGCAGTCAGGGAAGGGGCCCTGGAAACACCATATATTTT.

The chain combines TRBV13 with TRBJ2-2, with a tentative D call TRBD2 (6 bases). This CDR3 has 14 amino acids. The germline CDR1 and CDR2 sequences are PRHDT and FYEKMQ (reference sequence). V gave up 5 bases and J gave up 6 bases, with 13 bases separating them. The CDR3 protein is CASSPTGGSGELFF. The CDR3 region has the DNA TGTGCCAGCAGCCCGACCGGGGGTTCCGGGGAGCTGTTTTTT.

The gene calls are TRBV7-6 and TRBJ1-1; D call uncertain. The CDR3 runs 13 residues. Trimming stripped 5 bases from V and 2 bases from J, with 9 bases between. CDR1 and CDR2 from the germline V gene are SGHVS and FNYEAQ. CDR3 coding DNA: TGTGCCAGCAGCCCTGAGCCCAACACTGAAGCTTTCTTT. It yields the protein CASSPEPNTEAFF.

J is TRBJ1-3 and V is TRBV2, with D possibly being TRBD1 (6 bases). This CDR3 is 13 amino acids long. In germline, CDR1 is SNHLY, CDR2 FYNNEI. V was clipped by 6 bases and J by 7 bases, with 13 bases between them. CDR3 nucleotide sequence: TGTGCCAGCAGGGTGGGGGCCGTGAACACCATATATTTT. The encoded protein is CASRVGAVNTIYF.

The chain carries TRBV7-9 and TRBJ1-1; 8 nucleotides match TRBD1. V shed 5 bases, J shed 8 bases, and the junction held 4 bases outside the gene matches. Per the germline V gene, CDR1 is SEHNR and CDR2 is FQNEAQ (reference sequence). There are 12 residues in the CDR3. The CDR3 coding sequence is TGTGCCAGCAGCGAAAGACAGGGGGAAGCTTTCTTT. It specifies CASSERQGEAFF.

This clone came up a few times. The DNA of the CDR3 is TGCGCCAGCACAGGGGTAACGTACGAGCAGTACTTC. This sequence encodes CASTGVTYEQYF. The V call is TRBV10-2, the J call TRBJ2-7; a weak D match, TRBD1 (6 bases). V was cut by 7 bases and J by 4 bases, with 11 bases left in between. This CDR3 is built from 12 residues. Germline lookup yields CDR1 WSHSY and CDR2 SAAADI.

The chain uses TRBV28 and TRBJ1-5; no clear D. The CDR3 has 11 amino acids. The V gene lost 5 bases and the J gene lost 6 bases, with 5 bases spanning the gap. Germline CDR1 and CDR2: MDHEN and SYDVKM. As DNA, the CDR3 is TGTGCCAGCAGTGGCCTTCAGCCCCAGCATTTT. It yields the protein CASSGLQPQHF.

V usage is TRBV29-1 and J usage is TRBJ1-2; 9 bases line up with TRBD1. Germline V gene data show CDR1 as SQVTM and CDR2 as ANQGSEA. The V gene end was trimmed by 1 base and the J gene end by 5 bases; junction bases not matched to a gene: 8. The CDR3 has 15 residues. The CDR3 nucleotides are TGCAGCGTTGAAGCTGGGACAGGGCCCGGATATGGCTACACCTTC. Translating it yields CSVEAGTGPGYGYTF.

V usage is TRBV16 and J usage is TRBJ1-5; D gene unclear. This CDR3 is built from 13 residues. Germline V CDR1 and CDR2: KGHSY, FQNENV. V lost 8 bases and J 5 bases, leaving 13 bases between the germline ends. CDR3 sequence reads: CASATGFDQPQHF. The CDR3 DNA reads TGTGCCAGCGCCACGGGGTTCGATCAGCCCCAGCATTTT.

The genes are TRBV19 and TRBJ1-5; TRBD1 agrees at 9 bases. This CDR3 has 14 amino acids. With 6 bases clipped from V and 5 bases from J, the junction kept 5 bases outside the gene matches. Germline CDR1 and CDR2: LNHDA and SQIVND (reference sequence). CDR3 nucleotides: TGTGCCAGTAGATACCGGGACAGGGATCAGCCCCAGCATTTT. It specifies CASRYRDRDQPQHF.

Points on this clone: This CDR3 is also generated by other DNA sequences in the sample. This chain connects TRBV5-1 to TRBJ1-6; TRBD1 aligns across 10 bases. Per germline, CDR1 SGHRS and CDR2 YFSETQ. The CDR3 consists of 15 residues. Unmatched junction bases numbered 3, after V lost 0 bases and J lost 9 bases. CDR3 DNA: TGCGCCAGCAGCTTGGCTGGGACAGGGGTTTCACCCCTCCACTTT. Amino acids: CASSLAGTGVSPLHF. Filled out from reference TRBV5-1 and TRBJ1-6, the complete variable domain reads KAGVTQTPRYLIKTRGQQVTLSCSPISGHRSVSWYQQTPGQGLQFLFEYFSETQRNKGNFPGRFSGRQFSNSRSEMNVSTLELGDSALYLCASSLAGTGVSPLHFGNGTRLTVT.

The chain uses TRBV7-9 and TRBJ1-1; 9 bases line up with TRBD1. CDR1 is SEHNR and CDR2 is FQNEAQ in the germline V gene (reference sequence). Unmatched junction bases numbered 8, after V lost 5 bases and J lost 10 bases. The CDR3 is 13 residues long. This CDR3 is CASSEGQGVRAFF. DNA for the CDR3: TGTGCCAGCAGCGAGGGACAGGGTGTTCGAGCTTTCTTT.

The chain combines TRBV7-2 with TRBJ2-7; D might be TRBD1 (5 bases). The CDR3 runs to 13 residues. Per the germline V gene, CDR1 is SGHTA and CDR2 is FQGNSA. The V end was cut by 1 base, the J end by 5 bases, with 9 bases between. CDR3 in DNA: TGTGCCAGCAGCTTAGGGTCAGGGAACGAGCAGTACTTC. It is translated as CASSLGSGNEQYF.

V usage is TRBV5-6 and J usage is TRBJ1-1, with D uncertain. V was clipped by 4 bases and J by 11 bases, with 18 bases between them. CDR3 length: 13 amino acids. Germline V CDR1 and CDR2: SGHDT, YYEEEE. CDR3 sequence (DNA): TGTGCCAGCAGCCGGGCTGATGCTAGGGAGGCTTTCTTT. This sequence encodes CASSRADAREAFF.

The chain is built from TRBV19 and TRBJ1-1, with TRBD1 as a possible D gene (5 bases). The CDR3 has 13 residues. Germline V CDR1 and CDR2: LNHDA, SQIVND (reference sequence). Trimming removed 6 bases at V and 4 bases at J, with 12 bases between. CDR3 protein: CASRRRDSTEAFF. CDR3 sequence (DNA): TGTGCCAGTAGACGTCGAGACAGCACTGAAGCTTTCTTT.

This chain uses TRBV7-9 with TRBJ2-3; TRBD2 might be the D (6 bases). The CDR3 is made up of 15 amino acids. Trimming stripped 4 bases from V and 0 bases from J, with 11 bases between. CDR1 is SEHNR and CDR2 is FQNEAQ in the germline V gene (reference sequence). The CDR3, as DNA: TGTGCCAGCAGCTCGGGGGAGACTAGCACAGATACGCAGTATTTT. Encoded protein: CASSSGETSTDTQYF.